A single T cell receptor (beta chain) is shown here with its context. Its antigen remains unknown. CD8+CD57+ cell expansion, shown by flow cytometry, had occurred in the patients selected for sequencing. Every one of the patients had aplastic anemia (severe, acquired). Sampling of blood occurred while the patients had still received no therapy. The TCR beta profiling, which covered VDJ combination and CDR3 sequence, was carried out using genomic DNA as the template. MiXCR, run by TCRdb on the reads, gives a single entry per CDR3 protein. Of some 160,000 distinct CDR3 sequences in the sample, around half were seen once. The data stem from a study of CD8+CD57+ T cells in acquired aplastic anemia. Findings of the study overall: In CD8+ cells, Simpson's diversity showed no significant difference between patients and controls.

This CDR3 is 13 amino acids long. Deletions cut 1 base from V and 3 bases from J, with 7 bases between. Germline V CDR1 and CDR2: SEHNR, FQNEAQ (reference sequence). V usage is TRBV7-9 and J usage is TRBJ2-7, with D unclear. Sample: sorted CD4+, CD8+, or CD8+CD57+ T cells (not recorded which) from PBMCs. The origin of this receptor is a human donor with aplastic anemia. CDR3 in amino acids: CASSLDPDYEQYF. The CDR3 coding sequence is TGTGCCAGCAGCTTAGACCCAGACTACGAGCAGTACTTC.